This T cell receptor beta chain was sequenced during a study of blood T cell repertoires in COVID-19. This clone appeared a single time. V was pared by 6 bases and J by 0 bases, with 4 bases of the junction left unmatched. This CDR3 region has 15 residues. CDR1 LNHDA and CDR2 SQIVND come from the germline V gene (reference sequence). Measured with immunoSEQ multiplex PCR; TCRdb has only the in-frame clones, and not every one. The data show 100,000 or so clones, with under 95% seen just once and under 5% held by the top ten. Sequenced input: peripheral blood. V usage is TRBV19 and J usage is TRBJ2-2; TRBD2 matches at 7 bases. The source is a woman between 50 and 59 years old in a cohort sampled during active COVID-19. CDR3: CASRRTSSNTGELFF. Written as DNA, the CDR3 is TGTGCCAGTAGACGGACTAGTTCGAACACCGGGGAGCTGTTTTTT.